Each of the 3 T cell receptor beta chains below was sequenced from the same sample in a study of OX40 agonist ivuxolimab in advanced cancers. The assay was immunoSEQ multiplex PCR, and TCRdb's table has in-frame clones only and misses some. Here the sample spans about 60,000 clones, about 86% being singletons. Sample: CD4+ or CD8+ T cells sorted from blood, taken in a trial of the OX40 agonist ivuxolimab. The receptors derive from an adult with an advanced solid tumor such as melanoma, head and neck, liver or kidney cancer.

This chain's CDR3 is CSVGPGGAPLYEQYF. The CDR3 DNA follows: TGCAGCGTTGGACCGGGGGGTGCCCCCTTATACGAGCAGTACTTC. The chain uses TRBV29-1 and TRBJ2-7, with 7 positions matching TRBD2. The CDR3 runs 15 residues. Looked up from germline, CDR1 is SQVTM and CDR2 is ANQGSEA. V was clipped by 4 bases and J by 4 bases; unmatched bases: 13.

V and J are TRBV4-1 and TRBJ1-1; tentatively, D is TRBD1 (5 bases). CDR3 length: 15 amino acids. Germline-derived CDR1 and CDR2 are MGHRA and YSYEKL. Trimming left V 0 bases short and J 4 bases short, with 12 bases between. The CDR3 is CASSQEWGQGTEAFF. In nucleotides, the CDR3 is TGCGCCAGCAGCCAAGAATGGGGCCAGGGCACTGAAGCTTTCTTT.

This chain connects TRBV6-4 to TRBJ2-1; D possibly uses TRBD1 or TRBD2 (5 bases each). CDR3 size: 15 residues. Germline V CDR1 and CDR2: MRHNA, SNTAGT. V lost 2 bases to trimming and J lost 4 bases, with 12 bases between them. The CDR3 sequence: CASSDRPEGYNEQFF. DNA of the CDR3: TGTGCCAGCAGTGACCGCCCCGAGGGGTACAATGAGCAGTTCTTC.